Below are 27 T cell receptor beta chains sequenced from a single sample in a study of identical twins. TCRdb reanalysed the 5' RACE reads using MiXCR and keeps one entry per CDR3 protein. The table records some 250,000 distinct CDR3 sequences, about 6.7% of them present only once. These data were also reused for a study on T cells expressing NK-cell markers.

The sequenced sample was CD8+ T cells sorted from blood. Receptor source: a woman between 18 and 30 years old in good health.

This clonotype occurred many times. The chain couples TRBV19 to TRBJ2-5; D is undetermined. This CDR3 is 11 amino acids long. V lost 3 bases to trimming and J lost 6 bases, with 5 bases between them. The germline V gene has CDR1 LNHDA and CDR2 SQIVND (reference sequence). DNA of the CDR3: TGTGCCAGTAGTATTTCCAAGACCCAGTACTTC. Translated, it gives CASSISKTQYF.

The rearrangement joins TRBV27 to TRBJ2-7; D gene ambiguous. CDR3 length: 12 residues. Germline V lookup: CDR1 MNHEY, CDR2 SMNVEV (reference sequence). V lost 8 bases and J lost 2, with 10 bases in between. CDR3 DNA: TGTGCCAGCCGAATATTCCCCTACGAGCAGTACTTC. The encoded protein is CASRIFPYEQYF.

In its sample, this clonotype was seen a few times. The V call is TRBV5-1, the J call TRBJ2-7; 8 nucleotides align to TRBD1. V lost 1 base and J lost 5; bases outside the gene matches: 14. The germline CDR1 and CDR2 sequences are SGHRS and YFSETQ. This CDR3 region has 17 residues. The CDR3 spells CASSLPSTSGGADEQYF. CDR3 bases: TGCGCCAGCAGCTTGCCCTCAACCTCAGGGGGCGCCGACGAGCAGTACTTC. The whole variable domain, filled in from reference TRBV5-1 and TRBJ2-7, reads KAGVTQTPRYLIKTRGQQVTLSCSPISGHRSVSWYQQTPGQGLQFLFEYFSETQRNKGNFPGRFSGRQFSNSRSEMNVSTLELGDSALYLCASSLPSTSGGADEQYFGPGTRLTVT.

Ten or more counts support this clonotype. The V and J genes are TRBV29-1 and TRBJ2-7; a weak D match, TRBD2 (6 bases). This CDR3 has 14 residues. Germline V gene sequence: CDR1 SQVTM, CDR2 ANQGSEA. V lost 6 bases and J lost 2, with 17 bases in between. The CDR3 DNA is TGCAGCGTAGTGGACGGGAGCCGAGCCTACGAGCAGTACTTC. It codes for CSVVDGSRAYEQYF.

As DNA, the CDR3 is TGTGCCAACGGGAGGGAACCGAACACTGAAGCTTTCTTT. It encodes CANGREPNTEAFF. The rearrangement joins TRBV2 to TRBJ1-1; no reliable D call. In germline, CDR1 is SNHLY, CDR2 FYNNEI. The CDR3 has 13 residues. V lost 10 bases and J lost 1, with 13 bases in between.

This chain links TRBV27 with TRBJ1-4; tentatively, D is TRBD1 (5 bases). This CDR3 is 15 amino acids long. The germline V gene encodes CDR1 MNHEY and CDR2 SMNVEV (reference sequence). Trimming took off 2 bases at V and 8 bases at J, with 15 bases between the two ends. The CDR3: CASSLNSGSVEKLFF. The CDR3 coding sequence is TGTGCCAGCAGTTTAAACTCAGGGTCTGTCGAAAAACTGTTTTTT.

This clonotype occurred many times. The chain couples TRBV12-3 or TRBV12-4 to TRBJ1-1; 9 bases align to TRBD1. Unmatched junction bases numbered 3, after V lost 3 bases and J lost 1 base. CDR3 length: 15 amino acids. CDR3 coding DNA: TGTGCCAGCAGTTTTCGACAGGGGGGGAACACTGAAGCTTTCTTT. Its protein product is CASSFRQGGNTEAFF.

This clonotype appeared a few times. J is TRBJ2-7 and V is TRBV9; possibly TRBD2 for D (5 bases). Between the trimmed V and J ends, which lost 2 bases and 3 bases, there was a span of 21 bases. The CDR3 is made up of 17 amino acids. Germline lookup yields CDR1 SGDLS and CDR2 YYNGEE. CDR3 DNA sequence: TGTGCCAGCAGCGTCGCCTCCGGACTCACCGGGATCTACGAGCAGTACTTC. It codes for CASSVASGLTGIYEQYF. The complete variable domain, with remaining parts taken from reference TRBV9 and TRBJ2-7, reads DSGVTQTPKHLITATGQRVTLRCSPRSGDLSVYWYQQSLDQGLQFLIQYYNGEERAKGNILERFSAQQFPDLHSELNLSSLELGDSALYFCASSVASGLTGIYEQYFGPGTRLTVT.

The CDR3 region has the DNA TGTGCCAGCAGCCGCCAGGGCCAAGAGACCCAGTACTTC. It is translated as CASSRQGQETQYF. This chain connects TRBV7-9 to TRBJ2-5; the D gene is possibly TRBD1 (5 bases). The CDR3 sequence is 13 residues long. The ends were cut back, 5 bases at V and 1 base at J, with 8 bases in the middle. Germline values: CDR1 SEHNR, CDR2 FQNEAQ (reference sequence).

A few counts support this clonotype. DNA of the CDR3: TGTGCCATCAGTGAAGCTAGCGGCTCCTACAATGAGCAGTTCTTC. It codes for CAISEASGSYNEQFF. The chain has TRBV10-3 and TRBJ2-1; TRBD2 agrees at 7 bases. This CDR3 region has 15 residues. Germline V gene lookup returns CDR1 ENHRY and CDR2 SYGVKD. V lost 3 bases, J lost 0 bases, and 2 bases stayed unmatched.

This clonotype was recorded many times. This chain joins TRBV28 and TRBJ2-3, with a tentative D call TRBD2 (5 bases). Germline V gives CDR1 MDHEN, CDR2 SYDVKM. V dropped 5 bases and J dropped 5 bases, with 14 bases sitting between them. This CDR3 comprises 14 residues. The CDR3 nucleotides are TGTGCCAGCAGTCTCGTCAGGAGCGGAGATACGCAGTATTTT. It yields the protein CASSLVRSGDTQYF.

In its sample, this clonotype was seen a few times. The V and J genes are TRBV13 and TRBJ2-5; 11 bases fit TRBD2. The V gene end was trimmed by 4 bases and the J gene end by 1 base; junction bases not matched to a gene: 2. The CDR3 consists of 15 residues. The germline gives CDR1 PRHDT, CDR2 FYEKMQ (reference sequence). CDR3 protein: CASSYGLAGQETQYF. The CDR3 DNA follows: TGTGCCAGCAGCTACGGACTAGCGGGCCAAGAGACCCAGTACTTC.

Only a few counts were recorded for this clonotype. This chain joins TRBV3-1 and TRBJ2-5; D is undetermined. Germline CDR1 is LGHDT and CDR2 is YNNKEL (reference sequence). V lost 0 bases, J lost 5 bases, and 10 bases lay in between. This CDR3 contains 14 residues. The CDR3 DNA reads as TGTGCCAGCAGCCAAGAGGTCAGGTCGGAGACCCAGTACTTC. Translation gives CASSQEVRSETQYF.

A few counts support this clonotype. This sequence joins TRBV20-1 and TRBJ1-3; 7 positions match TRBD1. The CDR3 is made up of 15 amino acids. Germline V lookup: CDR1 DFQATT, CDR2 SNEGSKA (reference sequence). V shed 3 bases, J shed 3 bases, and the junction held 8 bases outside the gene matches. The CDR3 region is CSARPQGIRGNTIYF. The CDR3 DNA follows: TGCAGTGCTAGGCCACAGGGGATTCGTGGAAACACCATATATTTT.

This clonotype occurred many times. The V gene is TRBV5-1, the J gene TRBJ2-5; D ambiguous. Deletions cut 4 bases from V and 2 bases from J, with 12 bases between. Germline lookup yields CDR1 SGHRS and CDR2 YFSETQ. CDR3 size: 14 residues. DNA for the CDR3: TGCGCCAGCAGCAAAGTCGCCGAACAAGAGACCCAGTACTTC. It specifies CASSKVAEQETQYF. Looking up the rest from reference TRBV5-1 and TRBJ2-5 gives the full variable domain: KAGVTQTPRYLIKTRGQQVTLSCSPISGHRSVSWYQQTPGQGLQFLFEYFSETQRNKGNFPGRFSGRQFSNSRSEMNVSTLELGDSALYLCASSKVAEQETQYFGPGTRLLVL.

A few counts support this clonotype. The chain recombines TRBV9 with TRBJ1-1, with a weak D call TRBD1 (6 bases). Per the germline V gene, CDR1 is SGDLS and CDR2 is YYNGEE. V lost 5 bases to trimming and J lost 4 bases, with 24 bases between them. This CDR3 has 17 amino acids. The CDR3 nucleotides read TGTGCCAGCAGTCAGAGGGATTACACAGGGAGGGGCACTGAAGCTTTCTTT. This sequence encodes CASSQRDYTGRGTEAFF.

V gene TRBV11-1 combines with J gene TRBJ2-1; 8 bases match TRBD1. Germline CDR1 SGHAT, CDR2 FQDESV (reference sequence). The CDR3 has 18 residues. V lost 5 bases to trimming and J lost 0 bases; unmatched junction nucleotides: 12. The CDR3 protein is CASSPRLGQGPSYNEQFF. The CDR3 DNA reads TGTGCCAGCAGCCCGCGCTTAGGACAGGGACCCTCCTACAATGAGCAGTTCTTC.

This clonotype has just a few counts. This chain links TRBV28 with TRBJ2-3, with D possibly TRBD2 on 6 matching bases. The CDR3 consists of 14 residues. V was shortened by 6 bases and J by 5 bases, with 15 bases between the two germline ends. Looked up from germline, CDR1 is MDHEN and CDR2 is SYDVKM. CDR3 sequence (DNA): TGTGCCAGCAGGTCTGGGGGGTACCAAGATACGCAGTATTTT. Translated, it gives CASRSGGYQDTQYF. Full variable domain (missing parts from reference TRBV28 and TRBJ2-3): DVKVTQSSRYLVKRTGEKVFLECVQDMDHENMFWYRQDPGLGLRLIYFSYDVKMKEKGDIPEGYSVSREKKERFSLILESASTNQTSMYLCASRSGGYQDTQYFGPGTRLTVL.

The sample holds one count of this clonotype. The rearrangement uses TRBV11-2 and TRBJ2-3; 9 bases are shared with TRBD2. The CDR3 contains 16 residues. Losses at the gene ends were 8 bases for V and 5 bases for J; bases not matched to a gene: 14. Germline V gene sequence: CDR1 SGHAT, CDR2 FQNNGV. CDR3 sequence reads: CASSRGAGGPGDTQYF. The CDR3 DNA is TGTGCCAGCTCGCGGGGGGCGGGAGGGCCGGGAGATACGCAGTATTTT.

This clonotype was counted between two and nine times. The V call is TRBV27, the J call TRBJ2-3, with 7 bases matching TRBD2. Germline V CDR1 and CDR2: MNHEY, SMNVEV (reference sequence). The CDR3 is 15 residues long. The V segment lost 2 bases and the J segment 3 bases; nucleotides outside the gene matches: 5. CDR3 DNA sequence: TGTGCCAGCAGTTTAGTAGCGGGTTATACAGATACGCAGTATTTT. As protein: CASSLVAGYTDTQYF.

The chain uses TRBV29-1 and TRBJ2-7; D gene uncertain. Germline V CDR1 and CDR2: SQVTM, ANQGSEA. CDR3 length: 12 amino acids. The V end was cut by 2 bases, the J end by 2 bases, with 7 bases between. CDR3 in amino acids: CSVELLTYEQYF. The CDR3 DNA reads as TGCAGCGTTGAACTCCTAACCTACGAGCAGTACTTC.

This clonotype was recorded a few times. The chain combines TRBV11-3 with TRBJ2-1; no definite D call. Looked up from germline, CDR1 is SGHNT and CDR2 is YENEEA. Trimming shortened V by 0 bases and J by 3 bases, and 9 bases separated the two germline ends. CDR3 length equals 15 residues. The CDR3 is CASSLEFSVYNEQFF. The CDR3 DNA sequence: TGTGCCAGCAGCTTAGAATTCTCTGTCTACAATGAGCAGTTCTTC.

V usage is TRBV6-2 or TRBV6-3 and J usage is TRBJ1-1; maybe TRBD1 (6 bases). Trimming shortened V by 6 bases and J by 0 bases, and 17 bases separated the two germline ends. The CDR3 extends over 16 amino acids. The germline V gene encodes CDR1 MNHEY and CDR2 SVGEGT. The CDR3, as DNA: TGTGCCAGCAGCGAAATCCGTAGGGGGTTGAACACTGAAGCTTTCTTT. Protein: CASSEIRRGLNTEAFF.

This clonotype occurred a few times. The V call is TRBV6-1, the J call TRBJ1-5, with a possible D match to TRBD1 (5 bases). Per the germline V gene, CDR1 is MNHNS and CDR2 is SASEGT. The CDR3 consists of 13 residues. The V gene lost 8 bases and the J gene lost 2 bases, with 10 bases spanning the gap. The CDR3: CASGQGGNQPQHF. The CDR3 DNA reads as TGTGCCAGCGGGCAGGGCGGCAATCAGCCCCAGCATTTT.

The sample holds a few counts of this clonotype. The genes are TRBV20-1 and TRBJ2-1; no firm D call. Per the germline V gene, CDR1 is DFQATT and CDR2 is SNEGSKA (reference sequence). V was pared by 6 bases and J by 0 bases, with 6 bases between. The CDR3 contains 12 residues. The CDR3 loop reads CSAEDSYNEQFF. The CDR3 DNA sequence: TGCAGTGCAGAGGACTCCTACAATGAGCAGTTCTTC.

This clonotype appeared many times. This rearrangement joins TRBV12-3 or TRBV12-4 to TRBJ2-7; D may be TRBD1 (6 bases). Trimming took 5 bases from V and 3 from J, leaving 14 bases between them. The length of the CDR3 is 14 residues. CDR3 nucleotide sequence: TGTGCCAGCAGTAAGACAGGTAGCGTCTACGAGCAGTACTTC. It encodes CASSKTGSVYEQYF.

This chain joins TRBV29-1 and TRBJ2-1; D might be TRBD1 (5 bases). Deletions cut 7 bases from V and 0 bases from J, with 7 bases between. CDR1 and CDR2 from the germline V gene are SQVTM and ANQGSEA. CDR3 length: 12 residues. This chain's CDR3 is CSADSSYNEQFF. The CDR3 coding sequence is TGCAGCGCCGACAGCTCCTACAATGAGCAGTTCTTC.